This T cell receptor (beta chain) was retrieved from a study of blood T cells in healthy people across ages. Through a sample-barcoded 5' primer and a J-beta primer mix, a second PCR was run for roughly 6 to 12 cycles. TCRdb used MiXCR to reprocess the 5' RACE reads, holding one entry per CDR3 protein. This table holds around 1,700,000 distinct CDR3 sequences, over 25% found once. Donation came from healthy Caucasian individuals in Russia who were aged roughly 6 to 95. Extraction of total RNA produced a minimum of 5 micrograms from each sample. Study-wide results and limits: What prevented conclusive comparison of naive and antigen-experienced cells was that PBMCs were unsorted.

J gave up 1 base and V 4 bases, and 15 bases lay outside the gene matches. The V gene's germline CDR1 is SGHKS and CDR2 YYEKEE (reference sequence). The CDR3 contains 18 residues. Regarding this clonotype: Its antigen is unidentified.

Material: blood. This clonotype originated in a woman between 25 and 40 years old in good health. J is TRBJ2-5 and V is TRBV5-5, with 8 bases aligning to TRBD2. The CDR3 is CASSVGFMTAGGQETQYF. DNA for the CDR3: TGTGCCAGCAGCGTAGGGTTCATGACGGCGGGAGGCCAAGAGACCCAGTACTTC.